Detailed here is one TCR beta chain. Its matching antigen is unknown. The source of the sample is a study of cytotoxic CD8 clonotypes in ibrutinib-treated CLL. Whole-study results and caveats: The study sampled sustained-remission and progressing patients at different times. Starting clonality was above that of age-matched healthy donors and tracked circulating CD8+ T-cell counts. Clonality went higher at ibrutinib response and then dropped back toward baseline at progression.

Investigators sought sequencing depths of between 1 in 200,000 and 1 in 1 million T cells. Libraries were prepared by immunoSEQ multiplex PCR; TCRdb keeps only in-frame clonotypes and omits some of them. The sample includes around 310,000 clones, approximately 80% of them seen just once. The V gene's germline CDR1 is LNHDA and CDR2 SQIVND (reference sequence). The V segment lost 0 bases and the J segment 8 bases; nucleotides outside the gene matches: 8. This CDR3 has 15 amino acids. Sequencing was performed on PBMCs, taken before ibrutinib treatment. This clonotype was sampled from a human donor with chronic lymphocytic leukemia. The V and J genes are TRBV19 and TRBJ2-5; 8 bases line up with TRBD1. CDR3 residues: CASSIDLRGQVTQYF. The CDR3 coding sequence is TGTGCCAGTAGTATAGATCTAAGGGGACAGGTCACCCAGTACTTC.